These 18 T cell receptor beta chains came from one sample sequenced in a study of cytomegalovirus exposure and HLA in healthy donors (dated by TCRdb to 2016 to 2017). Receptors were amplified or captured by the immunoSEQ multiplex PCR assay. For the multiplex PCR, a mixture combining 60 forward primers for TCR Vbeta segments and 13 reverse primers for TCR Jbeta segments was used. The table was pulled from immuneACCESS by TCRdb, which kept in-frame rearrangements only. Such tables lose some clones; where checked, under half of the loss comes from unresolved V genes, and the rest has no known cause. This sample's table contains 56,000 or so clones. About 25% of the sample is in the top ten clones. Material: PBMCs. The receptors were gathered from a man aged 35 to 55 in good health and CMV-seropositive.

The chain recombines TRBV15 with TRBJ2-1, with D uncertain. The CDR3 length is 13 residues. The V gene lost 0 bases and the J gene lost 13 bases, with 13 bases spanning the gap. CDR1 and CDR2 from the germline V gene are LNHNV and YYDKDF (reference sequence). This CDR3 is CATSRDTGVEQFF. The CDR3 coding sequence is TGTGCCACCAGCAGAGATACCGGAGTGGAACAGTTCTTC.

The genes are TRBV5-1 and TRBJ2-7; 8 nucleotides agree with TRBD2. From germline, CDR1 is SGHRS and CDR2 YFSETQ. Trimming removed 5 bases from V and 1 base from J; junction bases left unmatched: 8. The CDR3 length is 15 residues. CDR3 bases: TGCGCCAGCAGTTATACCGGGACTAGTTCCTACGAGCAGTACTTC. This gives the protein CASSYTGTSSYEQYF.

This chain uses TRBV6-5 with TRBJ1-2; D perhaps matches TRBD1 (5 bases). Germline V gene lookup returns CDR1 MNHEY and CDR2 SVGAGI. The CDR3 sequence is 14 residues long. Trimming removed 2 bases from V and 4 bases from J, with 11 bases in between. CDR3 nucleotides: TGTGCCAGCAGTTACGGGGCCGAGCTCTATGGCTACACCTTC. Amino acid sequence: CASSYGAELYGYTF.

The chain is built from TRBV7-8 and TRBJ2-7; 7 nucleotides match TRBD1. CDR1 and CDR2 from the germline V gene are SGHVS and FQNEAQ. V lost 6 bases, J lost 4 bases, and 6 bases stayed unmatched. The CDR3 runs to 13 residues. The CDR3 spells CASSWDSTYEQYF. In nucleotides, the CDR3 is TGTGCCAGCAGTTGGGACAGTACTTACGAGCAGTACTTC. The full variable domain, rest sourced from reference TRBV7-8 and TRBJ2-7, is GAGVSQSPRYKVAKRGQDVALRCDPISGHVSLFWYQQALGQGPEFLTYFQNEAQLDKSGLPSDRFFAERPEGSVSTLKIQRTQQEDSAVYLCASSWDSTYEQYFGPGTRLTVT.

J is TRBJ2-3 and V is TRBV10-3, with 9 bases aligning to TRBD2. There are 17 residues in the CDR3. Trimming cost V 7 bases and J 6 bases; bases outside gene matches: 17. Germline V gives CDR1 ENHRY, CDR2 SYGVKD. CDR3 region: CAITGRGGGRAPDTQYF. CDR3 DNA sequence: TGTGCCATCACCGGACGGGGCGGCGGGAGGGCCCCCGATACGCAGTATTTT.

This chain uses TRBV5-5 with TRBJ1-6; D remains unclear. V dropped 2 bases and J dropped 6 bases, with 9 bases sitting between them. CDR1 is SGHKS, CDR2 YYEKEE, per germline (reference sequence). The CDR3 extends over 14 amino acids. The CDR3 spells CASSFGKTNSPLHF. The CDR3 region has the DNA TGTGCCAGCAGCTTCGGGAAGACTAATTCACCCCTCCACTTT.

This rearrangement joins TRBV5-1 to TRBJ2-3; weak D call: TRBD1 (5 bases). Looked up from germline, CDR1 is SGHRS and CDR2 is YFSETQ. V was trimmed by 4 bases and J by 4 bases, leaving 7 bases between them. This CDR3 comprises 12 residues. The chain's CDR3 is CASSMTADTQYF. The DNA of the CDR3 is TGCGCCAGCAGCATGACAGCAGATACGCAGTATTTT.

V and J are TRBV6-6 and TRBJ2-4; 8 bases are shared with TRBD1. The CDR3 spans 15 residues. The trim removed 5 bases at V and 2 bases at J, leaving 5 bases unmatched. CDR1 and CDR2 (germline): MNHNY, SVGAGI (reference sequence). The CDR3 region has the DNA TGTGCCAGCAGTCCCCGGGACAGGTCCAAAAACATTCAGTACTTC. Amino acids: CASSPRDRSKNIQYF.

The chain is built from TRBV27 and TRBJ2-7; a possible D gene is TRBD2 (7 bases). Germline V gives CDR1 MNHEY, CDR2 SMNVEV (reference sequence). V was clipped by 5 bases and J by 7 bases, with 21 bases between them. The CDR3 totals 15 residues. CDR3 amino acids: CASSPWTSRRGEQYF. Here the CDR3 DNA reads TGTGCCAGCAGTCCTTGGACTAGTCGGAGGGGGGAGCAGTACTTC.

This chain uses TRBV11-3 with TRBJ2-5; TRBD1 is a possible D gene (5 bases). The CDR3 consists of 14 residues. V was pared by 0 bases and J by 8 bases, with 13 bases between. Germline V gene sequence: CDR1 SGHNT, CDR2 YENEEA. This CDR3 is CASSLESGRSTQYF. The CDR3 DNA reads TGTGCCAGCAGCTTAGAGTCAGGGCGGAGCACCCAGTACTTC.

The J gene is TRBJ2-2, the V gene TRBV25-1, with D possibly TRBD2 on 6 matching bases. V was pared by 0 bases and J by 8 bases, with 16 bases between. Per the germline V gene, CDR1 is MGHDK and CDR2 is SYGVNS. The CDR3 is made up of 16 amino acids. CDR3 residues: CASSEYFRGEEGELFF. In DNA form, the CDR3 reads TGTGCCAGCAGTGAATATTTCCGAGGGGAGGAAGGGGAGCTGTTTTTT.

The chain joins TRBV5-1 to TRBJ2-2; D is undetermined. Germline CDR1 SGHRS, CDR2 YFSETQ. Trimming took off 1 base at V and 1 base at J, with 11 bases between the two ends. The CDR3 runs to 16 residues. CDR3 residues: CASSLTAQLNTGELFF. CDR3 coding DNA: TGCGCCAGCAGCTTGACAGCACAACTGAACACCGGGGAGCTGTTTTTT. Based on the CDR3 plus reference TRBV5-1 and TRBJ2-2, the full variable domain is KAGVTQTPRYLIKTRGQQVTLSCSPISGHRSVSWYQQTPGQGLQFLFEYFSETQRNKGNFPGRFSGRQFSNSRSEMNVSTLELGDSALYLCASSLTAQLNTGELFFGEGSRLTVL.

Here the CDR3 reads CASSSTPSSYEQYF. CDR3 DNA: TGTGCCAGCAGCTCGACCCCTAGCTCCTACGAGCAGTACTTC. The chain links TRBV7-6 to TRBJ2-7; D unclear. The CDR3 runs to 14 residues. Between the trimmed V and J ends, which lost 4 bases and 0 bases, there was a span of 10 bases. Germline CDR1 is SGHVS and CDR2 is FNYEAQ. The variable domain in full, with the rest retrieved from reference TRBV7-6 and TRBJ2-7, is GAGVSQSPRYKVTKRGQDVALRCDPISGHVSLYWYRQALGQGPEFLTYFNYEAQQDKSGLPNDRFSAERPEGSISTLTIQRTEQRDSAMYRCASSSTPSSYEQYFGPGTRLTVT.

V and J are TRBV28 and TRBJ1-2, with no clear D. The CDR3 extends over 11 amino acids. V was clipped by 10 bases and J by 1 base, with 7 bases between them. Germline V gene data show CDR1 as MDHEN and CDR2 as SYDVKM. This CDR3 reads CATGVNYGYTF. The CDR3 region has the DNA TGTGCCACCGGGGTTAACTATGGCTACACCTTC.

This chain connects TRBV5-1 to TRBJ2-2, with 10 bases identical to TRBD1. Germline trimming cut 6 bases from V and 6 bases from J; bases unmatched to any gene: 8. Germline V gene sequence: CDR1 SGHRS, CDR2 YFSETQ. The CDR3 contains 15 residues. The CDR3 protein is CASTLTGGFPGELFF. The DNA of the CDR3 is TGCGCCAGCACCCTGACAGGGGGCTTCCCCGGGGAGCTGTTTTTT.

The DNA for the CDR3 is TGTGCCAGTAGCCGCCCGGGACTATCTGGAAACACCATATATTTT. Translated: CASSRPGLSGNTIYF. The gene calls are TRBV19 and TRBJ1-3, with a possible D match to TRBD1 (5 bases). With 6 bases removed from V and 1 base from J, the gap between germline ends came to 13 bases. Germline lookup yields CDR1 LNHDA and CDR2 SQIVND (reference sequence). CDR3 length equals 15 residues.

The chain employs TRBV30 and TRBJ2-4; perhaps TRBD1 as D (7 bases). The length of the CDR3 is 14 residues. V lost 0 bases to trimming and J lost 8 bases, with 14 bases between them. Germline loops: CDR1 GTSNPN, CDR2 SVGIG (reference sequence). The DNA of the CDR3 is TGTGCCTGGAGTGTACGGACAGGCGGGGACATTCAGTACTTC. Residues: CAWSVRTGGDIQYF. Variable domain in full (rest from reference TRBV30 and TRBJ2-4): SQTIHQWPATLVQPVGSPLSLECTVEGTSNPNLYWYRQAAGRGLQLLFYSVGIGQISSEVPQNLSASRPQDRQFILSSKKLLLSDSGFYLCAWSVRTGGDIQYFGAGTRLSVL.

The rearrangement links TRBV10-3 to TRBJ2-7; D gene ambiguous. The V end was cut by 2 bases, the J end by 4 bases, with 3 bases between. The CDR3 sequence is 11 residues long. Germline loops: CDR1 ENHRY, CDR2 SYGVKD. CDR3 in amino acids: CAISEEYEQYF. CDR3 DNA sequence: TGTGCCATCAGTGAGGAGTACGAGCAGTACTTC.